The T cell receptor (beta chain) described here comes from a study of blood T cell repertoires in COVID-19. CDR3 length: 12 residues. Germline V CDR1 and CDR2: SGHRS, YFSETQ. The V and J ends lost 2 bases and 7 bases respectively, with 9 bases between them. Sequenced by immunoSEQ multiplex PCR; TCRdb stores in-frame clones only, minus some. The top ten clones hold roughly 4.9% of a sample with about 200,000 clones, around 75% of them seen once. V is TRBV5-1 and J is TRBJ1-2; D not resolved. The TCR comes from a human donor in a cohort sampled during active COVID-19. The source material was peripheral blood. CDR3 bases: TGCGCCAGCAGCTTCAGCGGGCTTGGCTACACCTTC. This codes for CASSFSGLGYTF.